This entry lists 13 T cell receptor beta chains sequenced from one sample in a study of cytomegalovirus exposure and HLA in healthy donors. PCR employed 60 Vbeta and 13 Jbeta primers. Repertoires were generated with immunoSEQ multiplex PCR, while TCRdb's copy carries only in-frame clones and drops some. This table lists under 85,000 clones. Sequenced sample: PBMCs. The receptors here all came from a boy younger than 18 in good health and CMV-seronegative.

The chain recombines TRBV20-1 with TRBJ1-1; D not certain. Germline V gene data show CDR1 as DFQATT and CDR2 as SNEGSKA (reference sequence). Trimming took 1 base from V and 10 from J, leaving 7 bases between them. The CDR3 consists of 10 residues. The CDR3 loop is CSARGERAFF. Written as DNA, the CDR3 is TGCAGTGCTAGAGGGGAGAGAGCTTTCTTT.

Written as DNA, the CDR3 is TGTGCCAGCAGTTTATCGGCAATCTACGAGCAGTACTTC. Translation gives CASSLSAIYEQYF. This chain links TRBV27 with TRBJ2-7; D gene unclear. CDR1 is MNHEY and CDR2 is SMNVEV in the germline V gene (reference sequence). Deletions cut 0 bases from V and 3 bases from J, with 6 bases between. This CDR3 spans 13 amino acids.

The chain couples TRBV7-2 to TRBJ1-1; D remains unclear. V gave up 0 bases and J gave up 3 bases, with 11 bases separating them. CDR1 is SGHTA, CDR2 FQGNSA, per germline. The CDR3 totals 15 residues. DNA of the CDR3: TGTGCCAGCAGCTTAGCACAGCAGCCTTACACTGAAGCTTTCTTT. This gives the protein CASSLAQQPYTEAFF.

The chain is built from TRBV18 and TRBJ2-1; perhaps TRBD1 as D (5 bases). The CDR3 has 16 residues. Germline CDR1 is KGHSH and CDR2 is LQKENI. The V and J ends lost 0 bases and 1 base respectively, with 10 bases between them. The CDR3 DNA sequence: TGTGCCAGCTCACCACCCTTACAGGTATCCTACAATGAGCAGTTCTTC. It encodes CASSPPLQVSYNEQFF.

The chain is built from TRBV10-2 and TRBJ1-6; D unresolved. The CDR3 has 12 residues. Trimming took off 4 bases at V and 15 bases at J, with 13 bases between the two ends. Germline CDR1 is WSHSY and CDR2 is SAAADI. The CDR3 is CASSALLGDLHF. DNA for the CDR3: TGCGCCAGCAGTGCCCTGCTCGGGGACCTCCACTTT.

This chain links TRBV10-2 with TRBJ1-1; D ambiguous. V was cut by 6 bases and J by 0 bases, with 5 bases left in between. Germline CDR1 reads WSHSY; CDR2 reads SAAADI. CDR3 length: 12 amino acids. CDR3 sequence (DNA): TGCGCCAGCAGGAACATGAACACTGAAGCTTTCTTT. Amino acids: CASRNMNTEAFF.

This chain joins TRBV2 and TRBJ2-1; 11 bases agree with TRBD2. This CDR3 has 15 residues. Germline CDR1 SNHLY, CDR2 FYNNEI. V lost 6 bases to trimming and J lost 6 bases; unmatched junction nucleotides: 7. The CDR3 region is CASSDTSGSPNEQFF. The CDR3, as DNA: TGTGCCAGCAGCGATACTAGCGGGAGTCCCAATGAGCAGTTCTTC.

The V gene is TRBV7-2, the J gene TRBJ2-5; 10 positions match TRBD2. Trimming removed 2 bases from V and 3 bases from J; junction bases left unmatched: 6. The V gene's germline CDR1 is SGHTA and CDR2 FQGNSA. This CDR3 has 16 amino acids. CDR3 loop: CASSLFSGGWEETQYF. CDR3 nucleotides: TGTGCCAGCAGCTTATTTAGCGGGGGGTGGGAAGAGACCCAGTACTTC.

The chain couples TRBV4-2 to TRBJ1-2; possible D gene TRBD1, 6 bases. CDR3 size: 21 residues. The V gene lost 0 bases and the J gene lost 6 bases, with 32 bases spanning the gap. Germline lookup yields CDR1 LGHNA and CDR2 YNFKEQ. The CDR3 DNA is TGTGCCAGCAGCCAAGAGGGAGATCCCATAGATCCTGACAGGCCAGGAGATGGCTACACCTTC. Its protein is CASSQEGDPIDPDRPGDGYTF.

The chain employs TRBV18 and TRBJ1-5; 9 nucleotides align to TRBD1. Per the germline V gene, CDR1 is KGHSH and CDR2 is LQKENI. This CDR3 spans 17 amino acids. V lost 3 bases to trimming and J lost 6 bases; unmatched junction nucleotides: 12. CDR3 in DNA: TGTGCCAGCTCACCCTCGGACAGGGGAGGAATGAGTCAGCCCCAGCATTTT. Translated, it gives CASSPSDRGGMSQPQHF.

The V gene is TRBV18, the J gene TRBJ2-3; a weak D match, TRBD1 (5 bases). This CDR3 has 14 residues. Germline V gene data show CDR1 as KGHSH and CDR2 as LQKENI. V shed 6 bases and J shed 3 bases, with 13 bases lying between them. The CDR3 nucleotides read TGTGCCAGCTCCCTCGGGTCAGGGACAGATACGCAGTATTTT. Translating gives CASSLGSGTDTQYF. The whole variable domain, remainder taken from reference TRBV18 and TRBJ2-3, is NAGVMQNPRHLVRRRGQEARLRCSPMKGHSHVYWYRQLPEEGLKFMVYLQKENIIDESGMPKERFSAEFPKEGPSILRIQQVVRGDSAAYFCASSLGSGTDTQYFGPGTRLTVL.

The chain carries TRBV19 and TRBJ2-1; D not resolved. CDR3 size: 14 residues. V was clipped by 4 bases and J by 2 bases, with 9 bases between them. Germline CDR1 reads LNHDA; CDR2 reads SQIVND (reference sequence). CDR3 region: CASSTRVTYNEQFF. DNA for the CDR3: TGTGCCAGTAGTACCCGGGTCACCTACAATGAGCAGTTCTTC.

The rearrangement uses TRBV5-4 and TRBJ2-1, with a tentative D call TRBD2 (5 bases). The CDR3 runs 12 residues. The V end lost 5 bases, the J end lost 5 bases, and 8 bases lay between the germline ends. Germline CDR1 SGHNT, CDR2 YYREEE (reference sequence). CDR3 sequence (DNA): TGTGCCAGCAGGAGGGAGAACAATGAGCAGTTCTTC. Translated, it gives CASRRENNEQFF. Filled out from reference TRBV5-4 and TRBJ2-1, the complete variable domain reads ETGVTQSPTHLIKTRGQQVTLRCSSQSGHNTVSWYQQALGQGPQFIFQYYREEENGRGNFPPRFSGLQFPNYSSELNVNALELDDSALYLCASRRENNEQFFGPGTRLTVL.